This T cell receptor beta chain was sequenced during a study of T-cell memory formation after mild COVID-19. Study-level findings and limits: Contracting CD4+ clones lay largely in CM and EM, with CD8+ ones residing in EMRA. Clones contracting over day 15 to 85 were CD4/CD8 balanced, with later expanders leaning CD4+.

Concerning this clonotype: As yet, its antigen is unknown.

This CDR3 has 14 residues. Trimming removed 5 bases from V and 14 bases from J, with 22 bases in between. The V gene's germline CDR1 is DFQATT and CDR2 SNEGSKA (reference sequence). TCRdb ran MiXCR on the 5' RACE reads and lists one entry per CDR3 protein. The repertoire has about 310,000 distinct CDR3 sequences, approximately 19% of them found once; the top ten carry under 25%. Sequenced sample: PBMCs or a T cell subset sorted from them (not recorded which). The chain couples TRBV20-1 to TRBJ1-6; D possibly corresponds to TRBD1 (5 bases). This TCR was recovered from a man between 18 and 29 years old who had mild COVID-19 (a few samples of this study predate the infection). Cell type and time point are not known. The CDR3 DNA reads TGCAGTGCTCCCGAGCGGGGACTTCCTCGAACCCTCCACTTT. Encoded protein: CSAPERGLPRTLHF.